This paragraph reports one TCR beta chain. Everyone who took part was roughly 18 to 89 years old, and they came from over 20 US areas. Cohorts were determined from participant-reported clinical history. This entry is derived from a study of blood T cell repertoires in COVID-19. About the study: Samples of COVID-19 (acute and convalescent) were obtained from the United States, Italy and Spain.

Authors' methods: Using reference gene primer amplification, nucleated cell counts were estimated. TCRdb's table, derived via immunoSEQ multiplex PCR, lists solely in-frame clones and lacks some. That table gives V, J and clone size, and the DNA gave D and trimming. The data contain roughly 170,000 clones, approximately 77% of them singletons. This CDR3 is built from 13 residues. The V end was cut by 1 base, the J end by 6 bases, with 9 bases between. CDR1 is SEHNR, CDR2 FQNEAQ, per germline (reference sequence). The sequence came from a man in his sixties who had recovered from COVID-19. J is TRBJ1-2 and V is TRBV7-9, with D possibly matching TRBD1 (5 bases). The sequenced sample was PBMCs or T cells enriched from blood (not recorded which). The CDR3 loop is CASSLGQRDGYTF. CDR3 sequence (DNA): TGTGCCAGCAGCTTAGGACAGCGCGATGGCTACACCTTC. The variable domain in full, completed from reference TRBV7-9 and TRBJ1-2, reads DTGVSQNPRHKITKRGQNVTFRCDPISEHNRLYWYRQTLGQGPEFLTYFQNEAQLEKSRLLSDRFSAERPKGSFSTLEIQRTEQGDSAMYLCASSLGQRDGYTFGSGTRLTVV.